This T cell receptor beta chain is drawn from a study of Ad26.COV2.S vaccination and SARS-CoV-2 variants. Treatment reported: 19 received Ad26.COV2.S at low or high dose, single or two shots; roughly 5 received placebo; per-sample allocation not given. The study sampled participants on day 63 after the first vaccine or placebo injection. Germline V gene lookup returns CDR1 LGHDT and CDR2 YNNKEL (reference sequence). This CDR3 comprises 13 residues. The V segment lost 7 bases and the J segment 7 bases; nucleotides outside the gene matches: 6. TCRdb's table, derived via immunoSEQ multiplex PCR, lists solely in-frame clones and lacks some. Altogether nearly 400,000 clones are present, roughly 90% being singletons, with the ten largest covering about 1.9%.

The specimen comprised peripheral blood, sampled in a trial of Ad26.COV2.S vaccine versus placebo. The chain employs TRBV3-1 (or the pseudogene TRBV3-2) and TRBJ2-1, with 8 bases fitting TRBD2. The TCR was taken from a person aged 18-65 years who received the Ad26.COV2.S COVID-19 vaccine or a placebo. The DNA for the CDR3 is TGTGCCAGCACCCTGACTAGCGTAAATGAGCAGTTCTTC. It is translated as CASTLTSVNEQFF.